These T cell receptor beta chains were read from a single sample in a study of regulatory T cells in long-lasting Graves disease. MiXCR was run by TCRdb on the multiplex PCR reads, yielding one entry per CDR3 protein. The data contain fewer than 650,000 distinct CDR3 sequences, about 15% of them singletons. The sample also formed part of further work on T cells in Graves' hyperthyroidism and ophthalmopathy.

The sample consisted of peripheral blood mononuclear cells (PBMCs), taken at new diagnosis, from a patient treated with antithyroid drugs. Receptor source: a young woman with Graves disease. CDR3s leave out the opening cysteine and the closing phenylalanine or tryptophan. The order of the fields is CDR3 protein, J gene, CDR3 length, V gene.

CDR3aa: SARGAGTGNEQF
j_gene: TRBJ2-1
len: 12
v_gene: TRBV20-1

CDR3aa: ASSQDRLGELF
j_gene: TRBJ2-2
len: 11
v_gene: TRBV3-1

CDR3aa: ATSDSGDSFGNTQY
j_gene: TRBJ2-3
len: 14
v_gene: TRBV24-1

CDR3aa: ASGAGLAGSYEQY
j_gene: TRBJ2-7
len: 13
v_gene: TRBV7-3

CDR3aa: AWRAGGFPGYT
j_gene: TRBJ1-2
len: 11
v_gene: TRBV30

CDR3aa: ASSPPSGSLREQY
j_gene: TRBJ2-7
len: 13
v_gene: TRBV18

CDR3aa: ASSLQEREWPDTQY
j_gene: TRBJ2-3
len: 14
v_gene: TRBV7-9

CDR3aa: AWRTGMGDYEQY
j_gene: TRBJ2-7
len: 12
v_gene: TRBV30

CDR3aa: ASGLTGNSYEQY
j_gene: TRBJ2-7
len: 12
v_gene: TRBV28

CDR3aa: ASSTLGQGANNEKLF
j_gene: TRBJ1-4
len: 15
v_gene: TRBV6-1

CDR3aa: ASSDQGRETQY
j_gene: TRBJ2-5
len: 11
v_gene: TRBV2

CDR3aa: ASSVGQGVRTYEQY
j_gene: TRBJ2-7
len: 14
v_gene: TRBV28

CDR3aa: ASSSLNVGISSYEQY
j_gene: TRBJ2-7
len: 15
v_gene: TRBV28

CDR3aa: AWSVRQSNEQF
j_gene: TRBJ2-1
len: 11
v_gene: TRBV30

CDR3aa: ASSLGQAKTQY
j_gene: TRBJ2-5
len: 11
v_gene: TRBV11-2

CDR3aa: ASSSGGYGFGYT
j_gene: TRBJ1-2
len: 12
v_gene: TRBV19

CDR3aa: ASSRQTSGSSETQY
j_gene: TRBJ2-5
len: 14
v_gene: TRBV27

CDR3aa: AWSLLNTDTQY
j_gene: TRBJ2-3
len: 11
v_gene: TRBV30